Below, 8 T cell receptor beta chains from the same sample are listed, as sequenced in a study of cytomegalovirus exposure and HLA in healthy donors. This PCR relied on a set of 60 Vbeta primers and 13 Jbeta primers. The protocol was immunoSEQ multiplex PCR, while the TCRdb copy is restricted to in-frame clones and leaves out a portion. The sample yields about 78,000 clones, around 58% seen once. The specimen was PBMCs. The receptors were sampled from a man between 25 and 39 years old in good health and CMV-seropositive.

This chain links TRBV7-9 with TRBJ2-3; a weak D match, TRBD2 (6 bases). Germline V gives CDR1 SEHNR, CDR2 FQNEAQ (reference sequence). The CDR3 is made up of 16 amino acids. Deletions cut 3 bases from V and 0 bases from J, with 13 bases between. Here the CDR3 reads CASSFILSGSTDTQYF. The CDR3 bases are TGTGCCAGCAGCTTCATCCTCAGCGGGAGCACAGATACGCAGTATTTT.

The V gene is TRBV19, the J gene TRBJ2-2, with D tentatively TRBD1 (5 bases). CDR3 length: 14 residues. Germline CDR1 and CDR2: LNHDA and SQIVND (reference sequence). Trimming left V 4 bases short and J 4 bases short, with 10 bases between. CDR3 sequence reads: CASSNQGATGELFF. CDR3 in DNA: TGTGCCAGTAGTAATCAGGGCGCCACCGGGGAGCTGTTTTTT. The complete variable domain, with remaining parts taken from reference TRBV19 and TRBJ2-2, reads DGGITQSPKYLFRKEGQNVTLSCEQNLNHDAMYWYRQDPGQGLRLIYYSQIVNDFQKGDIAEGYSVSREKKESFPLTVTSAQKNPTAFYLCASSNQGATGELFFGEGSRLTVL.

J is TRBJ2-7 and V is TRBV5-1, with D uncertain. Germline lookup yields CDR1 SGHRS and CDR2 YFSETQ. Trimming left V 4 bases short and J 3 bases short, with 11 bases between. This CDR3 has 13 residues. CDR3 coding DNA: TGCGCCAGCAGCCATTCGACAAGCTACGAGCAGTACTTC. This sequence encodes CASSHSTSYEQYF.

The genes are TRBV4-2 and TRBJ2-3; D is unresolved. CDR1 is LGHNA and CDR2 is YNFKEQ in the germline V gene. This CDR3 comprises 15 residues. The V and J ends lost 2 bases and 1 base respectively, with 10 bases between them. In DNA form, the CDR3 reads TGTGCCAGCAGCCAAACAACGGCGGGCACAGATACGCAGTATTTT. Amino acid sequence: CASSQTTAGTDTQYF.

The chain carries TRBV7-9 and TRBJ2-3; a weak D match, TRBD2 (5 bases). Germline V gives CDR1 SEHNR, CDR2 FQNEAQ (reference sequence). Between the trimmed V and J ends, which lost 5 bases and 4 bases, there was a span of 13 bases. This CDR3 comprises 14 residues. In nucleotides, the CDR3 is TGTGCCAGCAGCCCCCGAGGTAGCGCAGATACGCAGTATTTT. Encoded protein: CASSPRGSADTQYF.

This clone has more than one count but fewer than ten. This chain joins TRBV30 and TRBJ2-2; 7 bases agree with TRBD1. Germline V gene sequence: CDR1 GTSNPN, CDR2 SVGIG (reference sequence). There are 14 residues in the CDR3. The ends lost 3 bases at V and 6 bases at J; junction bases unmatched: 7. The CDR3 DNA reads as TGTGCCTGGAGCTTAACAGGGGCCGCCGGGGAGCTGTTTTTT. This sequence encodes CAWSLTGAAGELFF.

V and J are TRBV6-5 and TRBJ1-4; 7 bases are a match to TRBD1. The V segment lost 5 bases and the J segment 8 bases; nucleotides outside the gene matches: 8. Germline V gene data show CDR1 as MNHEY and CDR2 as SVGAGI. This CDR3 contains 14 residues. CDR3 coding DNA: TGTGCCAGCAGTCGGACTCTCAGGGGGGAAAAACTGTTTTTT. The encoded protein is CASSRTLRGEKLFF.

This clone was counted only a few times. The rearrangement uses TRBV27 and TRBJ1-2; tentatively, D is TRBD1 (5 bases). Looked up from germline, CDR1 is MNHEY and CDR2 is SMNVEV (reference sequence). Trimming took 0 bases from V and 8 from J, leaving 10 bases between them. The CDR3 runs 13 residues. CDR3 sequence reads: CASSLSLQGGYTF. The CDR3 DNA follows: TGTGCCAGCAGTTTATCTCTGCAGGGCGGCTACACCTTC.